The 14 T cell receptor beta chains presented below share a single source sample, sequenced in a study of blood T cell repertoires in COVID-19. Some clones are missing from TCRdb's copy, which holds only in-frame ones; the method was immunoSEQ multiplex PCR. The sample has around 400,000 clones, roughly 92% seen once; the top ten hold roughly 0.9%. Specimen: PBMCs or T cells enriched from blood (not recorded which). These receptors originate from a woman aged 40 to 50 who had been exposed to COVID-19.

The chain couples TRBV27 to TRBJ2-2, with D perhaps TRBD1 (6 bases). Trimming shortened V by 3 bases and J by 1 base, and 9 bases separated the two germline ends. Germline assignment: CDR1 MNHEY and CDR2 SMNVEV (reference sequence). The length of the CDR3 is 15 residues. CDR3 sequence (DNA): TGTGCCAGCAGTTTCCGGACAGAGAACACCGGGGAGCTGTTTTTT. Its protein product is CASSFRTENTGELFF.

The rearrangement joins TRBV2 to TRBJ2-5, with TRBD1 matching over 10 bases. Trimming took 2 bases from V and 7 from J; bases not matched to a gene: 7. This CDR3 is built from 15 residues. Germline-derived CDR1 and CDR2 are SNHLY and FYNNEI. CDR3: CASSESGQGVGTQYF. Here the CDR3 DNA reads TGTGCCAGCAGTGAAAGTGGACAGGGGGTCGGGACCCAGTACTTC.

The rearrangement uses TRBV10-3 and TRBJ1-3; D is undetermined. Per the germline V gene, CDR1 is ENHRY and CDR2 is SYGVKD. This CDR3 spans 15 amino acids. The V end was cut by 2 bases, the J end by 0 bases, with 8 bases between. CDR3: CAISETAYSGNTIYF. CDR3 nucleotide sequence: TGTGCCATCAGTGAGACAGCCTACTCTGGAAACACCATATATTTT.

This clone came up a few times. CDR3 DNA sequence: TGTGCCAGCAGCTTTTCAGGGGGCGCTAACTATGGCTACACCTTC. The encoded protein is CASSFSGGANYGYTF. The rearrangement uses TRBV11-3 and TRBJ1-2; 8 positions agree with TRBD1. Germline CDR1 is SGHNT and CDR2 is YENEEA. The CDR3 has 15 amino acids. J was trimmed by 0 bases and V by 3 bases; bases with no gene match: 3.

This chain uses TRBV30 with TRBJ2-1; 15 bases match TRBD2. The CDR3 contains 17 residues. The V gene's germline CDR1 is GTSNPN and CDR2 SVGIG (reference sequence). V lost 5 bases, J lost 7 bases, and 12 bases stayed unmatched. CDR3 loop: CAWGRTSGRALSNEQFF. CDR3 in DNA: TGTGCCTGGGGCCGGACTAGCGGGAGGGCCCTGAGTAATGAGCAGTTCTTC.

A remark on this clone: The junction differs from germline at one of its ends, possibly a read error. This chain uses TRBV5-1 with TRBJ2-3; 12 nucleotides align to TRBD2. The CDR3 spans 17 residues. CDR1 and CDR2 from the germline V gene are SGHRS and YFSETQ. Here the CDR3 reads CASTLWASGRAGDTQYF. The CDR3 coding sequence is TGCGCCAGCACCTTGTGGGCTAGCGGGAGGGCCGGGGATACGCAGTATTTT.

The chain links TRBV30 to TRBJ1-2, with TRBD1 as a possible D gene (6 bases). Germline V gene lookup returns CDR1 GTSNPN and CDR2 SVGIG (reference sequence). The CDR3 runs 14 residues. V was clipped by 3 bases and J by 6 bases, with 17 bases between them. CDR3 region: CAWRKRTVHDGYTF. The CDR3 DNA reads TGTGCCTGGAGGAAACGGACAGTACATGATGGCTACACCTTC.

The chain is built from TRBV6-5 and TRBJ1-5, with D tentatively TRBD1 (5 bases). V lost 6 bases and J 5 bases, leaving 17 bases between the germline ends. CDR3 length: 15 residues. Germline V gives CDR1 MNHEY, CDR2 SVGAGI. CDR3 protein: CASSPTWGGDQPQHF. The CDR3 DNA sequence: TGTGCCAGCAGCCCAACGTGGGGCGGGGATCAGCCCCAGCATTTT.

The J gene is TRBJ1-1, the V gene TRBV5-1; 9 nucleotides align to TRBD1. CDR1 is SGHRS and CDR2 is YFSETQ in the germline V gene. After removal of 4 bases from V and 3 bases from J, the junction contained 7 bases not matched to a gene. The CDR3 is 15 residues long. CDR3 residues: CASSRRDRDDTEAFF. The CDR3 DNA reads as TGCGCCAGCAGCAGACGGGACAGGGATGACACTGAAGCTTTCTTT.

The chain couples TRBV7-8 to TRBJ2-3, with a tentative D call TRBD1 (6 bases). Germline CDR1 reads SGHVS; CDR2 reads FQNEAQ. This CDR3 is 14 amino acids long. V lost 5 bases, J lost 0 bases, and 9 bases lay in between. The CDR3 DNA reads as TGTGCCAGCAGCAGGACAGAGAGCACAGATACGCAGTATTTT. This encodes CASSRTESTDTQYF.

V usage is TRBV2 and J usage is TRBJ1-4, with D possibly matching TRBD1 (6 bases). CDR1 is SNHLY, CDR2 FYNNEI, per germline. This CDR3 region has 13 residues. The ends were cut back, 8 bases at V and 10 bases at J, with 17 bases in the middle. CDR3 nucleotide sequence: TGTGCCAGCTTCGTCGGGGGGGCAGGAAAACTGTTTTTT. Protein product: CASFVGGAGKLFF.

The chain employs TRBV7-6 and TRBJ2-6; 11 positions agree with TRBD1. The CDR3 covers 16 residues. The V and J ends lost 7 bases and 2 bases, in that order; junction bases with no gene match: 4. CDR1 and CDR2 from the germline V gene are SGHVS and FNYEAQ. DNA of the CDR3: TGTGCCAGCACCGGGACAGGGGGACCTGGGGCCAACGTCCTGACTTTC. The encoded protein is CASTGTGGPGANVLTF.

The chain is built from TRBV30 and TRBJ2-1; 10 nucleotides agree with TRBD2. In germline, CDR1 is GTSNPN, CDR2 SVGIG (reference sequence). The V gene end was trimmed by 4 bases and the J gene end by 7 bases; junction bases not matched to a gene: 7. CDR3 length equals 14 residues. The CDR3 sequence is CAWMLAGVSNEQFF. CDR3 DNA: TGTGCCTGGATGCTAGCGGGAGTTAGTAATGAGCAGTTCTTC.

The table lists this clone with a count of one. The rearrangement links TRBV7-8 to TRBJ1-1; D perhaps matches TRBD1 (5 bases). Trimming took 1 base from V and 4 from J, leaving 13 bases between them. The CDR3 loop spans 15 amino acids. CDR1 is SGHVS, CDR2 FQNEAQ, per germline. The CDR3 sequence: CASSLVSQVGTEAFF. The CDR3 DNA follows: TGTGCCAGCAGCTTAGTATCACAGGTCGGCACTGAAGCTTTCTTT.